This T cell receptor (beta chain) comes out of a study of T cell responses to AZD1222 COVID-19 vaccine. Study findings and constraints: Most donors were white British, females outnumbered males, and clonal diversity was possibly underestimated. Repertoire sampling was restricted to post-peak T cell response timepoints. Recipients of AZD1222 seropositive at baseline numbered only 5 or 6.

V was trimmed by 6 bases and J by 0 bases, leaving 12 bases between them. The CDR3 is 15 residues long. The V gene's germline CDR1 is ENHRY and CDR2 SYGVKD. In this sample, this clone turned up once. What it binds is unknown. The repertoire was sequenced with immunoSEQ multiplex PCR; TCRdb's copy has only in-frame clones and lacks some. In the table there are some 140,000 clones, 93% of which are singletons. The TCR was taken from an adult in good health. V gene TRBV10-3 combines with J gene TRBJ1-3, with D perhaps matching TRBD1 (5 bases). The source material was peripheral blood, sampled on day 0 of AZD1222 vaccination. The CDR3 region has the DNA TGTGCCATCAGAGAGGGGCTCAGCTCTGGAAACACCATATATTTT. Its translation: CAIREGLSSGNTIYF.